What follows are 4 T cell receptor beta chains derived from one specimen sequenced in a study of T cells in Graves' hyperthyroidism and ophthalmopathy. The source material, RNA transcripts, was used to amplify TCR beta CDR3 regions. The HTBI primer set drove a first-round RT-PCR of the TCR CDR3. TCRdb re-called the multiplex PCR reads through MiXCR, storing one row per CDR3 protein. This repertoire shows fewer than 450,000 distinct CDR3 sequences, 11% to 15% found once; its top ten account for approximately 29%. The sequenced sample was blood. Source of these receptors: a man aged 45-65 years with Graves' ophthalmopathy.

This clonotype was seen many times. This chain joins TRBV12-3 or TRBV12-4 and TRBJ1-5; D unresolved. This CDR3 contains 16 residues. V was pared by 8 bases and J by 0 bases, with 17 bases between. CDR3 protein: CASSPQAGFSNQPQHF. DNA of the CDR3: TGTGCCAGCTCCCCCCAAGCGGGATTTAGCAATCAGCCCCAGCATTTT.

This clonotype was found a few times. This chain uses TRBV12-3 or TRBV12-4 with TRBJ2-1; 10 nucleotides match TRBD1. CDR3 size: 16 residues. The J segment lost 8 bases and the V segment lost 8 bases, leaving 15 bases of the junction unmatched. The CDR3 region has the DNA TGTGCCAGCTTGCGAGGTAGGACAGGGGGGGCCGATGAGCAGTTCTTC. Translating it yields CASLRGRTGGADEQFF.

This clonotype was recorded a few times. This chain links TRBV14 with TRBJ2-3; 13 bases match TRBD2. Trimming at V came to 3 bases and at J to 4 bases, leaving 4 bases not matched to a gene. The CDR3 is 16 residues long. The germline gives CDR1 SGHDN, CDR2 FVKESK. CDR3 in DNA: TGTGCCAGCAGCCATAAGGGACTAGCGGGGTCAGATACGCAGTATTTT. This translates into CASSHKGLAGSDTQYF.

This clonotype was observed many times. This sequence joins TRBV6-5 and TRBJ2-1; tentatively, D is TRBD2 (6 bases). The CDR3 runs to 16 residues. V was trimmed by 1 base and J by 1 base, leaving 11 bases between them. In germline, CDR1 is MNHEY, CDR2 SVGAGI. The CDR3 spells CASSYLSSASYNEQFF. CDR3 coding DNA: TGTGCCAGCAGTTACTTGTCTAGCGCATCCTACAATGAGCAGTTCTTC.